This entry lists 8 T cell receptor beta chains sequenced from one sample in a study of blood T cell repertoires in COVID-19 (TCRdb year 2020). Libraries came from the immunoSEQ multiplex PCR assay. Sourced from immuneACCESS, this table was stored by TCRdb with only in-frame sequences that have V and J called. A share of the clones is absent; for the studies checked, an unresolved V gene accounts for under half, and the remainder has no known explanation. The sample contains hundreds of thousands of clones, more than 85% of them found a single time. The ten largest make up roughly 8% of the sample. The sequenced sample consisted of PBMCs or T cells enriched from blood (not recorded which). These receptors came from a woman aged 60-75 years who had recovered from COVID-19.

This clone was detected a few times. The chain employs TRBV6-6 and TRBJ1-2; D is unclear. Germline V CDR1 and CDR2: MNHNY, SVGAGI (reference sequence). CDR3 length: 15 residues. The germline V and J ends were trimmed by 4 bases and 4 bases, with 16 bases remaining between them. CDR3 DNA sequence: TGTGCCAGCAGTTCCTCCGGGGTCTACAGCTATGGCTACACCTTC. Amino acids: CASSSSGVYSYGYTF.

The chain carries TRBV9 and TRBJ2-1; D perhaps matches TRBD2 (6 bases). V lost 2 bases and J lost 8, with 11 bases in between. CDR1 and CDR2 from the germline V gene are SGDLS and YYNGEE. The CDR3 spans 13 residues. CDR3 sequence: CASSVGTEDEQFF. CDR3 sequence (DNA): TGTGCCAGCAGCGTCGGGACTGAAGATGAGCAGTTCTTC.

This clone occurred once. The chain carries TRBV11-2 and TRBJ1-2; the D gene is possibly TRBD1 (6 bases). Trimming stripped 1 base from V and 8 bases from J, with 11 bases between. Germline V lookup: CDR1 SGHAT, CDR2 FQNNGV. The CDR3 is 13 amino acids. The CDR3 DNA follows: TGTGCCAGCAGCTTAGGACAGGCTGGAGGCTACACCTTC. It translates to CASSLGQAGGYTF.

This clone was seen a few times. The rearrangement links TRBV7-9 to TRBJ2-1, with 8 bases identical to TRBD2. Germline V lookup: CDR1 SEHNR, CDR2 FQNEAQ (reference sequence). The CDR3 spans 16 residues. The V segment lost 5 bases and the J segment 0 bases; nucleotides outside the gene matches: 6. The CDR3 protein is CASSQTGGASYNEQFF. CDR3 nucleotides: TGTGCCAGCAGCCAAACCGGGGGGGCCTCCTACAATGAGCAGTTCTTC.

The rearrangement joins TRBV6-1 to TRBJ1-2; TRBD1 is a possible D gene (5 bases). V was shortened by 8 bases and J by 7 bases, with 23 bases between the two germline ends. Germline values: CDR1 MNHNS, CDR2 SASEGT. The CDR3 is 15 amino acids. For the CDR3, the DNA is TGTGCCAGCTCCGGAAGCGTGTGGGGCACCGGTGGCTACACCTTC. It translates to CASSGSVWGTGGYTF.

The V and J genes are TRBV5-5 and TRBJ2-5; 9 bases align to TRBD2. The germline gives CDR1 SGHKS, CDR2 YYEKEE (reference sequence). The J segment lost 2 bases and the V segment lost 4 bases, leaving 9 bases of the junction unmatched. This CDR3 is 16 amino acids long. In nucleotides, the CDR3 is TGTGCCAGCAGCCAGGCTCTGCGGGGGGGTCAAGAGACCCAGTACTTC. It is translated as CASSQALRGGQETQYF. Looking up the rest from reference TRBV5-5 and TRBJ2-5 gives the full variable domain: DAGVTQSPTHLIKTRGQQVTLRCSPISGHKSVSWYQQVLGQGPQFIFQYYEKEERGRGNFPDRFSARQFPNYSSELNVNALLLGDSALYLCASSQALRGGQETQYFGPGTRLLVL.

This clone has a single count. The V and J genes are TRBV5-1 and TRBJ1-2, with D possibly matching TRBD1 (5 bases). This CDR3 has 14 residues. Trimming took off 0 bases at V and 3 bases at J, with 9 bases between the two ends. Germline V CDR1 and CDR2: SGHRS, YFSETQ. The CDR3 nucleotides are TGCGCCAGCAGCTTGGTGGGGGGAGACTATGGCTACACCTTC. It encodes CASSLVGGDYGYTF.

The rearrangement links TRBV11-3 to TRBJ1-1; TRBD1 matches at 8 bases. CDR3 length equals 15 residues. Germline CDR1 reads SGHNT; CDR2 reads YENEEA. The junction had 4 bases not matched to a gene; V was cut back by 3 bases and J by 1 base. Written as DNA, the CDR3 is TGTGCCAGCAGCTTCTCCGGGACAGGGAACACTGAAGCTTTCTTT. Protein product: CASSFSGTGNTEAFF.